This T cell receptor beta chain was recovered during a study of prognosis after radiotherapy for stage I lung cancer. The wider study: Radiotherapy took the form of SBRT (3 to 5 fractions) with a biologically effective dose of at least 100 Gy. Among the patients, a few developed distant metastases after radiotherapy at a median of about seven months, and 15 showed no significant progression.

Patients were all node-negative on CT and PET/CT, lacking prior chemotherapy, radiotherapy or other malignancies. Two-round multiplex PCR, the amplification method, yielded TCR beta CDR3 from genomic DNA. The first round of PCR was done with primers that matched each TRBV and TRBJ gene. TCRdb fed the multiplex PCR reads into MiXCR, producing one record per CDR3 protein. The table includes fewer than 15,000 distinct CDR3 sequences, about 50% detected once. The specimen comprised PBMCs, sampled before or after stereotactic body radiation therapy (not recorded which). This TCR was recovered from a donor aged 50 or older with non-small cell lung cancer.

This chain's CDR3 is CASGPGLGAEAFF. The DNA for the CDR3 is TGTGCCAGCGGTCCGGGGCTTGGGGCTGAAGCTTTCTTT. J is TRBJ1-1 and V is TRBV7-6; D possibly corresponds to TRBD1 (5 bases). Germline V gene sequence: CDR1 SGHVS, CDR2 FNYEAQ. Trimming took off 8 bases at V and 6 bases at J, with 16 bases between the two ends. The CDR3 runs 13 residues.